One T cell receptor (beta chain) is described in this entry. The antigen remains undetermined. This sample stems from a study of T cells in Graves' hyperthyroidism and ophthalmopathy. Study-level results: A 13 V-J model separated ophthalmopathy from stable hyperthyroidism.

Germline CDR1 MDHEN, CDR2 SYDVKM. The CDR3 has 20 amino acids. V trimming: 8 bases; J trimming: 4 bases; junction bases outside the gene matches: 25. TCR beta CDR3 sequences were amplified from RNA transcripts. In the first-round RT-PCR of the TCR CDR3, the HTBI primer set was used. MiXCR was run by TCRdb on the multiplex PCR reads, yielding one entry per CDR3 protein. The table lists about 320,000 distinct CDR3 sequences, 16% of them singletons, with around 35% in the top ten. The chain is built from TRBV28 and TRBJ2-3; 9 nucleotides agree with TRBD2. Material for sequencing was blood. This sequence originates from a man under 40 with Graves' hyperthyroidism. CDR3 sequence: CASRQGLAASRGWDADTQYF. In DNA form, the CDR3 reads TGTGCCAGCCGACAGGGACTAGCCGCTTCACGGGGATGGGACGCAGATACGCAGTATTTT.